Listed here is a single T cell receptor (beta chain). No antigen is known for it. Sorting produced populations that all topped 95% purity. Expressed TCRB transcripts were sequenced, since all the RNA that had been isolated was reverse transcribed. Only in-frame clones appear in the TCRdb table, and some are missing; sequencing was by immunoSEQ multiplex PCR. The table lists 110,000 to 150,000 clones, roughly 9.7% of them singletons. The sample originates from a study of beta chain features in type 1 diabetes. Overall study results and limits: VDJ junctions from patients with type 1 diabetes contained fewer insertions and more deletions.

The origin of this receptor is a woman in her thirties or forties in good health. Sequences were obtained from central memory CD4+ T cells from blood.

CDR3 nucleotides: TGTGCCAGCAATCAGGGGTTTTCGGTCACAGATACGCAGTATTTT. Its protein is CASNQGFSVTDTQYF. V usage is TRBV11-2 and J usage is TRBJ2-3; possibly TRBD1 for D (6 bases). Per germline, CDR1 SGHAT and CDR2 FQNNGV. The V gene lost 7 bases and the J gene lost 2 bases, with 16 bases spanning the gap. This CDR3 comprises 15 residues.